The 23 T cell receptor beta chains below come from one sample, sequenced in a study of OX40 agonist ivuxolimab in advanced cancers. The assay was immunoSEQ multiplex PCR, and TCRdb's table has in-frame clones only and misses some. The table lists 65,000 to 85,000 clones, approximately 80% of them singletons. The sample in question was CD4+ or CD8+ T cells sorted from blood, obtained in a trial of the OX40 agonist ivuxolimab. The receptors originated from an adult with an advanced solid tumor such as melanoma, head and neck, liver or kidney cancer.

This chain links TRBV7-8 with TRBJ1-2; D not certain. There are 15 residues in the CDR3. The V end lost 4 bases, the J end lost 0 bases, and 12 bases lay between the germline ends. Germline V gene data show CDR1 as SGHVS and CDR2 as FQNEAQ. The CDR3 here is CASSSTMEANYGYTF. The CDR3 coding sequence is TGTGCCAGCAGCTCGACAATGGAAGCTAACTATGGCTACACCTTC.

This chain links TRBV5-1 with TRBJ2-3; the match to TRBD2 covers 7 bases. CDR3 length equals 18 residues. Germline-derived CDR1 and CDR2 are SGHRS and YFSETQ. Unmatched junction bases numbered 16, after V lost 0 bases and J lost 6 bases. The CDR3 here is CASSLGWGRGEAYDTQYF. CDR3 bases: TGCGCCAGCAGCTTGGGATGGGGTCGGGGGGAGGCGTACGATACGCAGTATTTT.

The chain is built from TRBV5-4 and TRBJ2-7; TRBD1 aligns across 7 bases. The germline gives CDR1 SGHNT, CDR2 YYREEE (reference sequence). This CDR3 has 15 amino acids. V dropped 4 bases and J dropped 3; count of bases not matched to a gene: 10. DNA of the CDR3: TGTGCCAGCAGCGAGGGACAGCCCAGACTCTACGAGCAGTACTTC. The encoded protein is CASSEGQPRLYEQYF.

V is TRBV7-2 and J is TRBJ1-2, with D perhaps matching TRBD1 (6 bases). CDR3 length: 16 residues. The germline V gene has CDR1 SGHTA and CDR2 FQGNSA. The V end was cut by 2 bases, the J end by 2 bases, with 15 bases between. For the CDR3, the DNA is TGTGCCAGCAGCTTACGCGCCCAGGACAGCAACTATGGCTACACCTTC. This gives the protein CASSLRAQDSNYGYTF. The full variable domain, completed using reference TRBV7-2 and TRBJ1-2, is GAGVSQSPSNKVTEKGKDVELRCDPISGHTALYWYRQSLGQGLEFLIYFQGNSAPDKSGLPSDRFSAERTGGSVSTLTIQRTQQEDSAVYLCASSLRAQDSNYGYTFGSGTRLTVV.

Only one count was recorded for this clone. The chain employs TRBV5-1 and TRBJ2-3; D may be TRBD2 (6 bases). The CDR3 is 14 amino acids. Germline V gene sequence: CDR1 SGHRS, CDR2 YFSETQ. Between the trimmed V and J ends, which lost 4 bases and 6 bases, there was a span of 15 bases. CDR3 coding DNA: TGCGCCAGCAGCCCGGGACTTCGGGGGGATACGCAGTATTTT. Translating gives CASSPGLRGDTQYF.

The V call is TRBV5-6, the J call TRBJ2-1; TRBD2 aligns across 9 bases. With 0 bases clipped from V and 4 bases from J, the junction kept 5 bases outside the gene matches. This CDR3 has 16 amino acids. Germline CDR1 and CDR2: SGHDT and YYEEEE. The CDR3: CASSLASLAGYNEQFF. CDR3 nucleotide sequence: TGTGCCAGCAGCTTGGCGAGCCTAGCGGGATACAATGAGCAGTTCTTC.

The J gene is TRBJ1-1, the V gene TRBV5-4, with unresolved D. The CDR3 sequence is 14 residues long. Trimming removed 4 bases from V and 1 base from J, with 11 bases in between. The V gene's germline CDR1 is SGHNT and CDR2 YYREEE (reference sequence). The chain's CDR3 is CASSGDRTNTEAFF. The CDR3 region has the DNA TGTGCCAGCAGCGGTGATCGGACGAACACTGAAGCTTTCTTT.

V gene TRBV28 combines with J gene TRBJ2-6; no clear D gene. The CDR3 runs to 15 residues. Germline V CDR1 and CDR2: MDHEN, SYDVKM. V lost 4 bases and J 0 bases, leaving 7 bases between the germline ends. The CDR3 spells CASSYEHSGANVLTF. DNA of the CDR3: TGTGCCAGCAGTTACGAGCACTCTGGGGCCAACGTCCTGACTTTC.

The genes are TRBV19 and TRBJ2-3, with 7 nucleotides matching TRBD2. The J segment lost 5 bases and the V segment lost 7 bases, leaving 6 bases of the junction unmatched. Germline CDR1 is LNHDA and CDR2 is SQIVND (reference sequence). CDR3 size: 13 residues. In DNA, the CDR3 is TGTGCCAGTAAGGTAGCGGGTCAAGATACGCAGTATTTT. Protein product: CASKVAGQDTQYF.

V gene TRBV4-3 combines with J gene TRBJ1-5; possible D gene TRBD1, 5 bases. Trimming took 1 base from V and 4 from J, leaving 8 bases between them. CDR3 size: 14 residues. The V gene's germline CDR1 is LGHNA and CDR2 YSLEER. Here the CDR3 reads CASSQVQGNQPQHF. In DNA form, the CDR3 reads TGCGCCAGCAGCCAAGTTCAGGGTAATCAGCCCCAGCATTTT.

The CDR3 coding sequence is TGTGCCAGCAGCTTACAGGCCTGGGGGGACGAGCAGTACTTC. Amino acid sequence: CASSLQAWGDEQYF. This sequence joins TRBV7-2 and TRBJ2-5, with a tentative D call TRBD2 (6 bases). The better agreement between TRBJ2-7 and the DNA end casts doubt on the J call. This CDR3 is built from 14 residues. Germline lookup yields CDR1 SGHTA and CDR2 FQGNSA.

The chain recombines TRBV2 with TRBJ2-2, with 12 bases aligning to TRBD2. The CDR3 contains 15 residues. J gave up 8 bases and V 2 bases, and 3 bases lay outside the gene matches. Germline-derived CDR1 and CDR2 are SNHLY and FYNNEI. The CDR3 bases are TGTGCCAGCAGTGAACTAGCGGGAGGGTCTGGGGAGCTGTTTTTT. It yields the protein CASSELAGGSGELFF.

The chain is built from TRBV5-8 and TRBJ1-5; 7 bases align to TRBD1. CDR1 is SGHTS, CDR2 YDEGEE, per germline. Trimming cost V 2 bases and J 0 bases; bases outside gene matches: 5. This CDR3 region has 16 residues. The CDR3 coding sequence is TGTGCCAGCAGCTTATTCGGGACAGATAGCAATCAGCCCCAGCATTTT. Translation: CASSLFGTDSNQPQHF.

The J gene is TRBJ1-6, the V gene TRBV27; no clear D. V was trimmed by 0 bases and J by 14 bases, leaving 11 bases between them. The germline gives CDR1 MNHEY, CDR2 SMNVEV (reference sequence). The CDR3 is 13 residues long. The CDR3 nucleotides are TGTGCCAGCAGTTTATCGCCAGCTTTCACCCTCCACTTT. Protein product: CASSLSPAFTLHF.

The J gene is TRBJ2-7, the V gene TRBV5-1; 8 positions match TRBD2. Trimming removed 4 bases from V and 2 bases from J; junction bases left unmatched: 5. The CDR3 totals 14 residues. The germline V gene has CDR1 SGHRS and CDR2 YFSETQ. CDR3 nucleotide sequence: TGCGCCAGCAGCACTAGCGGCTCGACCTACGAGCAGTACTTC. Amino acids: CASSTSGSTYEQYF.

The V and J genes are TRBV5-6 and TRBJ2-3, with D possibly TRBD1 on 6 matching bases. Germline V gene lookup returns CDR1 SGHDT and CDR2 YYEEEE. The CDR3 runs to 14 residues. Trimming removed 4 bases from V and 1 base from J, with 10 bases in between. CDR3 in amino acids: CASSMGQGTDTQYF. In nucleotides, the CDR3 is TGTGCCAGCAGCATGGGACAAGGCACAGATACGCAGTATTTT.

The rearrangement uses TRBV6-5 and TRBJ1-2; D is unresolved. The germline V gene encodes CDR1 MNHEY and CDR2 SVGAGI. V was clipped by 2 bases and J by 8 bases, with 12 bases between them. The CDR3 covers 13 residues. In DNA, the CDR3 is TGTGCCAGCAGTTACCCCGGGTCCCGAGGCTACACCTTC. It is translated as CASSYPGSRGYTF.

The rearrangement uses TRBV7-2 and TRBJ2-7, with 9 bases fitting TRBD2. V was pared by 4 bases and J by 4 bases, with 8 bases of the junction left unmatched. Germline values: CDR1 SGHTA, CDR2 FQGNSA. The CDR3 consists of 15 residues. Written as DNA, the CDR3 is TGTGCCAGCAGCTGGGGAGCGGGAGGAGGTTACGAGCAGTACTTC. It encodes CASSWGAGGGYEQYF. Full variable domain (outside the CDR3, taken from reference TRBV7-2 and TRBJ2-7): GAGVSQSPSNKVTEKGKDVELRCDPISGHTALYWYRQSLGQGLEFLIYFQGNSAPDKSGLPSDRFSAERTGGSVSTLTIQRTQQEDSAVYLCASSWGAGGGYEQYFGPGTRLTVT.

The V and J genes are TRBV9 and TRBJ1-1; TRBD1 agrees at 7 bases. V was clipped by 2 bases and J by 5 bases; unmatched bases: 3. Germline CDR1 is SGDLS and CDR2 is YYNGEE. The CDR3 is 13 amino acids. CDR3 region: CASSVQGETEAFF. CDR3 sequence (DNA): TGTGCCAGCAGCGTCCAGGGGGAGACTGAAGCTTTCTTT.

This rearrangement joins TRBV5-4 to TRBJ1-1; D call uncertain. V was clipped by 0 bases and J by 6 bases, with 6 bases between them. CDR3 length: 12 residues. Germline lookup yields CDR1 SGHNT and CDR2 YYREEE (reference sequence). CDR3 amino acids: CASSLDIAEAFF. The CDR3, as DNA: TGTGCCAGCAGCTTGGATATAGCTGAAGCTTTCTTT.

The gene calls are TRBV5-1 and TRBJ2-2; D remains unclear. The V end was cut by 1 base, the J end by 0 bases, with 10 bases between. Germline lookup yields CDR1 SGHRS and CDR2 YFSETQ. The CDR3 consists of 16 residues. The CDR3 reads CASSLPVSANTGELFF. The DNA of the CDR3 is TGCGCCAGCAGCTTGCCGGTCAGCGCGAACACCGGGGAGCTGTTTTTT.

The chain combines TRBV2 with TRBJ1-1; 8 nucleotides line up with TRBD1. This CDR3 region has 17 residues. Germline V gene data show CDR1 as SNHLY and CDR2 as FYNNEI. V dropped 2 bases and J dropped 0; count of bases not matched to a gene: 8. The CDR3 here is CASSETGGSVMNTEAFF. In nucleotides, the CDR3 is TGTGCCAGCAGTGAAACAGGGGGTTCGGTCATGAACACTGAAGCTTTCTTT.

The chain recombines TRBV18 with TRBJ2-2; 7 positions agree with TRBD2. The CDR3 totals 16 residues. CDR1 and CDR2 from the germline V gene are KGHSH and LQKENI. The J segment lost 2 bases and the V segment lost 0 bases, leaving 3 bases of the junction unmatched. The chain's CDR3 is CASSPPGRANTGELFF. The CDR3, as DNA: TGTGCCAGCTCACCACCAGGGAGGGCCAACACCGGGGAGCTGTTTTTT.